The rows below give T cell receptor beta chains drawn from one sample of a study of vaccination effects on CD4 cells after COVID-19. For these TCRs, the target antigens are not known. Profiling relied on immunoSEQ multiplex PCR, and the TCRdb table lists in-frame clones only, not all of them. The repertoire holds some 69,000 clones, around 79% seen once, with around 3% in the top ten. The sample here was CD4+ T cells from PBMCs cultured with HCoV-NL63 spike peptides, taken before COVID-19 vaccination. These receptors were taken from a human donor who received a COVID-19 vaccine. Both conserved end residues are trimmed from each CDR3. Size is omitted from some rows. Given values are once, few, many or a class for expanded clones.

clone_size,j_call,v_call,cdr3_aa
-,TRBJ2-1,TRBV24-1,ATQAAGYNEQF
-,TRBJ2-1,TRBV6-6,ASAGTGAYNEQF
-,TRBJ2-4,TRBV3-1/TRBV3-2,ASSQQGTNIQY
-,TRBJ1-3,TRBV12-3/TRBV12-4,ASSSQVGNTIY
few,TRBJ2-2,TRBV9,ASRKTRDTGELF
-,TRBJ1-5,TRBV5-4,ASSLEPGTGKPQH
-,TRBJ1-1,TRBV6-1,ASTEDGNTEAF
few,TRBJ1-2,TRBV19,ASSKQPQVPYGYT
few,TRBJ2-1,TRBV4-1,ASSQEGRGGYNEQF
-,TRBJ1-4,TRBV5-1,ASSFGANEKLF
-,TRBJ1-2,TRBV19,ASSTLVPEIYGYT
once,TRBJ2-3,TRBV28,ASSLSGTTDTQY
few,TRBJ1-6,TRBV9,ASSQTGNSPLH
-,TRBJ1-4,TRBV6-5,ASSSRHRTNEKLF
-,TRBJ1-1,TRBV6-1,ASSETAENTEAF
-,TRBJ2-1,TRBV27,ASSSGQTYNEQF
-,TRBJ2-5,TRBV2,ASSERMSGGQETQY
-,TRBJ1-1,TRBV9,ASSARNTEAF
-,TRBJ1-3,TRBV10-3,AIRLNSGNTIY
-,TRBJ1-5,TRBV12-3/TRBV12-4,ASSRQGNQPQH
once,TRBJ2-4,TRBV21-1,ASSKGQGSKNIQY
-,TRBJ2-2,TRBV5-1,ASSSTNTGELF
-,TRBJ2-3,TRBV3-1/TRBV3-2,ASSPLVSRDTQY
-,TRBJ1-2,TRBV5-6,ASSSRVTRAIYGYT
-,TRBJ1-1,TRBV29-1,SAIPLNTEAF
few,TRBJ2-1,TRBV24-1,ATSAPPRNEQF
-,TRBJ1-1,TRBV30,AWSARTGRVTEAF
-,TRBJ1-4,TRBV18,ASSGSGQMMRTNEKLF
-,TRBJ1-5,TRBV28,ASSTGGSNQPQH
-,TRBJ1-5,TRBV3-1/TRBV3-2,ASADRAGQPQH
few,TRBJ1-2,TRBV19,ASSPRARGANYGYT
-,TRBJ1-5,TRBV19,ASSIGEFGRQH
-,TRBJ2-1,TRBV7-2,ASSSGQGAQNEQF
-,TRBJ2-1,TRBV6-5,ASSYSRGRLNNEQF
-,TRBJ1-5,TRBV6-5,ASSIDRAFNQPQH
-,TRBJ1-4,TRBV28,ASSEQGRNEKLF
-,TRBJ2-5,TRBV14,ASSRDRGREVETQY